This passage covers 12 T cell receptor beta chains from one sample sequenced in a study of long-term antiretroviral therapy in people with HIV. The authors ran the immunoSEQ assay, v3.0, at survey level. Generated by immunoSEQ multiplex PCR, the TCRdb table keeps only in-frame clones and is missing some. The profile covers 17,000 or so clones, with approximately 78% appearing a single time and about 9.4% taken by the ten largest. The specimen was unsorted PBMCs, collected 0.3 years after starting antiretroviral therapy. The receptors were sampled from a man aged 18 to 30 with HIV.

The chain joins TRBV29-1 to TRBJ2-5; the D gene is possibly TRBD2 (6 bases). The CDR3 extends over 14 amino acids. Trimming pared 4 bases from V and 3 bases from J, leaving 15 bases between. Germline values: CDR1 SQVTM, CDR2 ANQGSEA. The CDR3 protein is CSVGDRGKKETQYF. DNA of the CDR3: TGCAGCGTTGGGGACCGCGGGAAAAAAGAGACCCAGTACTTC.

This clone was observed a handful of times. The J gene is TRBJ2-7, the V gene TRBV19, with 7 bases that match TRBD1. V was pared by 1 base and J by 3 bases, with 6 bases of the junction left unmatched. The CDR3 has 15 amino acids. Germline CDR1 reads LNHDA; CDR2 reads SQIVND (reference sequence). The CDR3 sequence: CASSIVPTGNYEQYF. The CDR3 DNA sequence: TGTGCCAGTAGTATAGTCCCGACAGGGAACTACGAGCAGTACTTC.

V is TRBV7-2 and J is TRBJ1-2; no firm D call. The V gene's germline CDR1 is SGHTA and CDR2 FQGNSA. V lost 4 bases to trimming and J lost 4 bases, with 19 bases between them. The CDR3 totals 16 residues. For the CDR3, the DNA is TGTGCCAGCAGCTCTCTTGTTGGATCAAGGCTCTATGGCTACACCTTC. Protein product: CASSSLVGSRLYGYTF. Full variable domain (outside the CDR3, taken from reference TRBV7-2 and TRBJ1-2): GAGVSQSPSNKVTEKGKDVELRCDPISGHTALYWYRQSLGQGLEFLIYFQGNSAPDKSGLPSDRFSAERTGGSVSTLTIQRTQQEDSAVYLCASSSLVGSRLYGYTFGSGTRLTVV.

The rearrangement uses TRBV10-3 and TRBJ1-3; a possible D gene is TRBD1 (5 bases). Trimming left V 2 bases short and J 0 bases short, with 11 bases between. This CDR3 is 16 amino acids long. Germline assignment: CDR1 ENHRY and CDR2 SYGVKD. The CDR3 DNA is TGTGCCATCAGTGAGGCGGGACGGGGCTCTGGAAACACCATATATTTT. It translates to CAISEAGRGSGNTIYF.

The chain uses TRBV2 and TRBJ1-6, with D hard to call. Trimming took 7 bases from V and 6 from J, leaving 10 bases between them. CDR1 SNHLY and CDR2 FYNNEI come from the germline V gene. There are 13 residues in the CDR3. In DNA, the CDR3 is TGTGCCAGCATCGGAGCTCTTAATTCACCCCTCCACTTT. It codes for CASIGALNSPLHF.

V usage is TRBV27 and J usage is TRBJ2-1; a possible D gene is TRBD1 (6 bases). Trimming stripped 6 bases from V and 9 bases from J, with 15 bases between. CDR3 length: 13 amino acids. From germline, CDR1 is MNHEY and CDR2 SMNVEV (reference sequence). CDR3 bases: TGTGCCAGCAGGGCAGGGGATCGTAGTGAGCAGTTCTTC. Its translation is CASRAGDRSEQFF.

V gene TRBV7-8 combines with J gene TRBJ2-7; D gene ambiguous. Germline values: CDR1 SGHVS, CDR2 FQNEAQ. The length of the CDR3 is 13 residues. V dropped 5 bases and J dropped 4 bases, with 12 bases sitting between them. Here the CDR3 DNA reads TGTGCCAGCAGCCCGCCATCACAGTACGAGCAGTACTTC. Translating gives CASSPPSQYEQYF.

V usage is TRBV28 and J usage is TRBJ1-3; TRBD1 might be the D (6 bases). The ends were cut back, 4 bases at V and 2 bases at J, with 15 bases in the middle. The CDR3 runs 16 residues. Germline loops: CDR1 MDHEN, CDR2 SYDVKM. The CDR3 is CASSSPGESPGNTIYF. The CDR3 DNA sequence: TGTGCCAGCAGTTCCCCAGGGGAATCACCTGGAAACACCATATATTTT. Full variable domain (missing parts from reference TRBV28 and TRBJ1-3): DVKVTQSSRYLVKRTGEKVFLECVQDMDHENMFWYRQDPGLGLRLIYFSYDVKMKEKGDIPEGYSVSREKKERFSLILESASTNQTSMYLCASSSPGESPGNTIYFGEGSWLTVV.

The chain recombines TRBV29-1 with TRBJ2-7, with TRBD1 as a possible D gene (6 bases). Germline V CDR1 and CDR2: SQVTM, ANQGSEA. V lost 8 bases, J lost 0 bases, and 11 bases lay in between. This CDR3 has 12 amino acids. This chain's CDR3 is CSFRDNSYEQYF. The DNA of the CDR3 is TGCAGCTTTCGGGACAACTCCTACGAGCAGTACTTC.

This chain connects TRBV27 to TRBJ1-3; unclear D gene. The CDR3 extends over 15 amino acids. V lost 6 bases, J lost 0 bases, and 12 bases lay in between. In germline, CDR1 is MNHEY, CDR2 SMNVEV (reference sequence). The CDR3 region is CASSQTASSGNTIYF. The CDR3, as DNA: TGTGCCAGCAGCCAGACGGCTAGCTCTGGAAACACCATATATTTT.

In DNA, the CDR3 is TGTGCCAGCAGCTTCTCGAGTGGGGGAGTGAACACTGAAGCTTTCTTT. Amino acid sequence: CASSFSSGGVNTEAFF. V usage is TRBV7-6 and J usage is TRBJ1-1; possible D gene TRBD1, 5 bases. The CDR3 loop spans 16 amino acids. In germline, CDR1 is SGHVS, CDR2 FNYEAQ. V was trimmed by 3 bases and J by 0 bases, leaving 14 bases between them.

The chain joins TRBV20-1 to TRBJ2-1, with D perhaps TRBD1 or TRBD2 (5 bases each). The CDR3 has 11 residues. Between the trimmed V and J ends, which lost 6 bases and 11 bases, there was a span of 14 bases. CDR1 DFQATT and CDR2 SNEGSKA come from the germline V gene (reference sequence). The CDR3 protein is CSAPFGTKQFF. In nucleotides, the CDR3 is TGCAGTGCACCCTTTGGGACCAAGCAGTTCTTC.